These 21 T cell receptor beta chains were all obtained from the same sample, sequenced in a study of type 1 and type 2 diabetes patients. PCR was run on genomic DNA. The TCR beta CDR3 region was amplified using 30 forward and 13 reverse primers. MiXCR, applied by TCRdb to the multiplex PCR reads, yields one record per CDR3 protein. The sample yields fewer than 300,000 distinct CDR3 sequences, over 45% seen once. Sequencing was performed on peripheral blood mononuclear cells (PBMCs). The receptors here all came from a man aged 18 to 35 with type 2 diabetes.

This clonotype has just a few counts. The chain carries TRBV12-3 or TRBV12-4 and TRBJ1-1, with 7 bases identical to TRBD1. CDR3 length: 14 residues. The V gene end was trimmed by 3 bases and the J gene end by 5 bases; junction bases not matched to a gene: 6. The CDR3 DNA follows: TGTGCCAGCAGTTTCACCCAACAGGGGACTGAAGCTTTCTTT. Encoded protein: CASSFTQQGTEAFF.

The chain joins TRBV14 to TRBJ2-5; D perhaps matches TRBD2 (6 bases). Looked up from germline, CDR1 is SGHDN and CDR2 is FVKESK. The CDR3 extends over 17 amino acids. The V gene lost 2 bases and the J gene lost 4 bases, with 20 bases spanning the gap. For the CDR3, the DNA is TGTGCCAGCAGCCAAAGGTCCGGGGGTCCGGGATCAGAGACCCAGTACTTC. This gives the protein CASSQRSGGPGSETQYF.

This rearrangement joins TRBV4-3 to TRBJ2-7; 7 bases line up with TRBD1. Germline values: CDR1 LGHNA, CDR2 YSLEER. This CDR3 comprises 13 residues. The J segment lost 4 bases and the V segment lost 1 base, leaving 1 base of the junction unmatched. This CDR3 reads CASSQGDSYEQYF. CDR3 DNA: TGCGCCAGCAGCCAAGGGGACAGTTACGAGCAGTACTTC.

The V call is TRBV27, the J call TRBJ2-1, with TRBD2 identical over 11 bases. Germline values: CDR1 MNHEY, CDR2 SMNVEV (reference sequence). V was clipped by 5 bases and J by 0 bases; unmatched bases: 9. The CDR3 runs 18 residues. The CDR3 spells CASSPPPTSGASYNEQFF. The CDR3 DNA is TGTGCCAGCAGTCCTCCACCGACTAGCGGGGCCTCCTACAATGAGCAGTTCTTC.

This clonotype has just a few counts. An end of the junction differs from the germline gene, which may be a read error. V usage is TRBV7-7 and J usage is TRBJ2-5, with D tentatively TRBD1 or TRBD2 (5 bases each). Germline V gives CDR1 SSHAT, CDR2 FNYEAQ (reference sequence). This CDR3 region has 13 residues. This chain's CDR3 is CASSSGREETQYF. The CDR3, as DNA: TGTGCTAGCAGCTCGGGACGGGAAGAGACCCAGTACTTC.

Turning to this clonotype: A read error may explain this, as a much larger clone is one base away. The chain combines TRBV2 with TRBJ2-7, with D unresolved. CDR3 length: 14 amino acids. The V end was cut by 6 bases, the J end by 1 base, with 13 bases between. Germline V gene lookup returns CDR1 SNHLY and CDR2 FYNNEI. CDR3 sequence (DNA): TGTGCCAGCAGGATTGGGTCCGATTCCTACGAGCAGTACTTC. It codes for CASRIGSDSYEQYF.

The genes are TRBV7-9 and TRBJ2-1; D is possibly TRBD1 (6 bases). With 6 bases removed from V and 4 bases from J, the gap between germline ends came to 16 bases. This CDR3 contains 15 residues. Germline CDR1 and CDR2: SEHNR and FQNEAQ (reference sequence). The CDR3 DNA sequence: TGTGCCAGCAGAAAGGACAGCTACAAATACAATGAGCAGTTCTTC. Protein product: CASRKDSYKYNEQFF.

The gene calls are TRBV7-6 and TRBJ2-2; 12 bases line up with TRBD2. The V and J ends lost 7 bases and 5 bases, in that order; junction bases with no gene match: 5. The CDR3 runs to 15 residues. The germline V gene has CDR1 SGHVS and CDR2 FNYEAQ. This CDR3 reads CASNLAGGRTGELFF. As DNA, the CDR3 is TGTGCCAGCAACCTAGCGGGAGGGCGGACCGGGGAGCTGTTTTTT. The full variable domain, completed using reference TRBV7-6 and TRBJ2-2, is GAGVSQSPRYKVTKRGQDVALRCDPISGHVSLYWYRQALGQGPEFLTYFNYEAQQDKSGLPNDRFSAERPEGSISTLTIQRTEQRDSAMYRCASNLAGGRTGELFFGEGSRLTVL.

CDR3 coding DNA: TGTGCCAGCAGCTTAGGAGGGACAGGGAAAGAGACCCAGTACTTC. Protein sequence: CASSLGGTGKETQYF. The J gene is TRBJ2-5, the V gene TRBV7-3; 9 nucleotides agree with TRBD1. Germline trimming cut 2 bases from V and 3 bases from J; bases unmatched to any gene: 4. CDR1 and CDR2 (germline): SGHTA, FQGTGA. This CDR3 region has 15 residues.

This clonotype was found many times. The gene calls are TRBV14 and TRBJ1-4; D gene ambiguous. The CDR3 sequence is 15 residues long. Germline CDR1 SGHDN, CDR2 FVKESK. Trimming removed 0 bases at V and 4 bases at J, with 9 bases between. CDR3 in amino acids: CASSQDRQINEKLFF. CDR3 bases: TGTGCCAGCAGCCAAGATAGGCAGATTAATGAAAAACTGTTTTTT.

This clonotype appeared a few times. This chain uses TRBV20-1 with TRBJ2-2, with TRBD2 matching over 11 bases. Germline V CDR1 and CDR2: DFQATT, SNEGSKA (reference sequence). This CDR3 region has 14 residues. V dropped 7 bases and J dropped 8; count of bases not matched to a gene: 9. CDR3 in amino acids: CSVVTSGSSGELFF. Here the CDR3 DNA reads TGCAGTGTGGTTACTAGCGGGAGTTCAGGGGAGCTGTTTTTT.

The chain links TRBV15 to TRBJ1-4, with 9 bases aligning to TRBD1. V lost 1 base and J lost 7; bases outside the gene matches: 1. The CDR3 consists of 14 residues. From germline, CDR1 is LNHNV and CDR2 YYDKDF (reference sequence). For the CDR3, the DNA is TGTGCCACCAGCAGAGTGGACAGGGGTGAAAAACTGTTTTTT. Translated: CATSRVDRGEKLFF.

This clonotype was seen a single time. V and J are TRBV2 and TRBJ2-5; D call uncertain. V dropped 3 bases and J dropped 5 bases, with 13 bases sitting between them. CDR3 length: 14 residues. The V gene's germline CDR1 is SNHLY and CDR2 FYNNEI. Written as DNA, the CDR3 is TGTGCCAGCAGTGAGGCGGCACCTGGGGAGACCCAGTACTTC. It encodes CASSEAAPGETQYF.

This clonotype was seen more than once but under ten times. This sequence joins TRBV6-6 and TRBJ2-1; D gene ambiguous. Trimming pared 3 bases from V and 9 bases from J, leaving 9 bases between. Germline values: CDR1 MNHNY, CDR2 SVGAGI (reference sequence). The CDR3 totals 12 residues. CDR3 sequence (DNA): TGTGCCAGCAGTTATGGGGATGGTGAGCAGTTCTTC. Its translation is CASSYGDGEQFF.

The chain employs TRBV10-3 and TRBJ2-2; no firm D call. This CDR3 contains 10 residues. Germline V CDR1 and CDR2: ENHRY, SYGVKD. The CDR3 protein is CVPQSGELFF. In nucleotides, the CDR3 is TGTGTCCCTCAGAGCGGGGAGCTGTTTTTT.

This clonotype came up a few times. V usage is TRBV10-2 and J usage is TRBJ2-7, with TRBD1 as a possible D gene (7 bases). CDR1 is WSHSY, CDR2 SAAADI, per germline. Trimming stripped 11 bases from V and 0 bases from J, with 14 bases between. CDR3 length: 13 residues. The CDR3 protein is CAAAGGSSYEQYF. DNA for the CDR3: TGCGCCGCGGCAGGGGGGAGCTCCTACGAGCAGTACTTC.

The CDR3 here is CASSLGPYDAPQHF. In DNA, the CDR3 is TGTGCCAGCAGCTTGGGACCGTATGATGCGCCCCAGCATTTT. The genes are TRBV7-9 and TRBJ1-5; possible D gene TRBD1, 5 bases. V was cut by 3 bases and J by 9 bases, with 15 bases left in between. CDR1 SEHNR and CDR2 FQNEAQ come from the germline V gene (reference sequence). The CDR3 loop spans 14 amino acids.

The chain recombines TRBV15 with TRBJ2-7; 7 bases align to TRBD1. Trimming at V came to 4 bases and at J to 3 bases, leaving 9 bases not matched to a gene. Germline V gene data show CDR1 as LNHNV and CDR2 as YYDKDF (reference sequence). The CDR3 length is 15 residues. The CDR3 region is CATSTRDRPFYEQYF. The CDR3, as DNA: TGTGCCACCAGCACCCGGGACAGACCCTTCTACGAGCAGTACTTC.

This clonotype was observed once. The chain combines TRBV19 with TRBJ1-2, with D hard to call. Trimming shortened V by 6 bases and J by 6 bases, and 14 bases separated the two germline ends. The CDR3 has 13 amino acids. Germline V gene data show CDR1 as LNHDA and CDR2 as SQIVND (reference sequence). Written as DNA, the CDR3 is TGTGCCAGTAGATGGTTAGCTGGGGATGGCTACACCTTC. It translates to CASRWLAGDGYTF.

Of note for this clonotype: Since the CDR3 does not end with the conserved phenylalanine or tryptophan, this likely comes from a read error. The rearrangement uses TRBV30 and TRBJ2-2, with 11 bases fitting TRBD2. With V trimmed by 5 bases and J by 3 bases, 2 bases remained unmatched. Germline V CDR1 and CDR2: GTSNPN, SVGIG (reference sequence). The CDR3 runs 14 residues. The CDR3 loop reads CAWRGLADTGELFS. In nucleotides, the CDR3 is TGTGCCTGGCGGGGACTAGCGGACACCGGGGAGCTGTTTTCT.

The V call is TRBV20-1, the J call TRBJ1-2; D remains unclear. This CDR3 region has 11 residues. The ends were cut back, 3 bases at V and 8 bases at J, with 10 bases in the middle. CDR1 and CDR2 (germline): DFQATT, SNEGSKA (reference sequence). The CDR3 loop is CSARLGEGYTF. Here the CDR3 DNA reads TGCAGTGCTAGGCTCGGGGAAGGCTACACCTTC.